The 11 T cell receptor beta chains reported below all come from one sample, sequenced in a study of shared clonotypes between healthy human individuals. TCRdb keeps only in-frame clones here, not all; method: immunoSEQ multiplex PCR. The table lists over a million clones, about 76% of them singletons. The sample comprised memory CD4+ T cells sorted from blood. Noted subset: CD45RA-negative fraction. These receptors were collected from a man between 18 and 29 years old in good health.

The V call is TRBV10-3, the J call TRBJ1-2; D is unresolved. Looked up from germline, CDR1 is ENHRY and CDR2 is SYGVKD. V was cut by 7 bases and J by 4 bases, with 16 bases left in between. The CDR3 is 14 residues long. CDR3 protein: CAITGESGLYGYTF. CDR3 coding DNA: TGTGCCATCACCGGAGAGAGCGGTCTCTATGGCTACACCTTC.

The V and J genes are TRBV2 and TRBJ2-7; the D is unclear. The CDR3 sequence is 12 residues long. Germline V lookup: CDR1 SNHLY, CDR2 FYNNEI. V was trimmed by 4 bases and J by 3 bases, leaving 7 bases between them. CDR3 in amino acids: CASSVKGYEQYF. The DNA of the CDR3 is TGTGCCAGCAGTGTCAAGGGCTACGAGCAGTACTTC.

In regard to this clone: Different DNA sequences within this sample yield the same CDR3. The rearrangement joins TRBV5-4 to TRBJ2-7, with D unresolved. V lost 0 bases to trimming and J lost 4 bases, with 5 bases between them. Per the germline V gene, CDR1 is SGHNT and CDR2 is YYREEE (reference sequence). The CDR3 consists of 12 residues. CDR3 sequence reads: CASSLDVYEQYF. In DNA, the CDR3 is TGTGCCAGCAGCTTGGATGTTTACGAGCAGTACTTC.

This clone was observed a handful of times. The V and J genes are TRBV30 and TRBJ1-2; D perhaps matches TRBD1 (6 bases). The CDR3 has 14 residues. Trimming removed 2 bases at V and 2 bases at J, with 12 bases between. The germline gives CDR1 GTSNPN, CDR2 SVGIG (reference sequence). The CDR3 DNA reads as TGTGCCTGGAGTTCCAACCAGGGGAACTATGGCTACACCTTC. Amino acid sequence: CAWSSNQGNYGYTF.

The V gene is TRBV10-3, the J gene TRBJ2-7, with TRBD1 as a possible D gene (6 bases). CDR1 and CDR2 (germline): ENHRY, SYGVKD. The CDR3 extends over 11 amino acids. Trimming pared 8 bases from V and 2 bases from J, leaving 7 bases between. The CDR3 protein is CAIQGPYEQYF. In DNA form, the CDR3 reads TGTGCCATCCAGGGGCCCTACGAGCAGTACTTC.

The J gene is TRBJ1-6, the V gene TRBV18; D is unclear. V was cut by 0 bases and J by 5 bases, with 11 bases left in between. CDR1 is KGHSH, CDR2 LQKENI, per germline. There are 16 residues in the CDR3. CDR3 amino acids: CASSPPGLGHNSPLHF. In nucleotides, the CDR3 is TGTGCCAGCTCACCACCGGGCCTTGGTCATAATTCACCCCTCCACTTT.

J is TRBJ2-6 and V is TRBV25-1; D gene ambiguous. Germline V lookup: CDR1 MGHDK, CDR2 SYGVNS. V was cut by 3 bases and J by 1 base, with 7 bases left in between. The CDR3 length is 15 residues. The CDR3 sequence is CASSERQSGANVLTF. Written as DNA, the CDR3 is TGTGCCAGCAGTGAGCGGCAGTCTGGGGCCAACGTCCTGACTTTC.

J is TRBJ2-6 and V is TRBV10-2; no reliable D call. Per the germline V gene, CDR1 is WSHSY and CDR2 is SAAADI. The CDR3 has 13 amino acids. Deletions cut 7 bases from V and 0 bases from J, with 4 bases between. For the CDR3, the DNA is TGCGCCAGCAAAGGCTCTGGGGCCAACGTCCTGACTTTC. It is translated as CASKGSGANVLTF.

This clone was seen more than once but under ten times. J is TRBJ1-4 and V is TRBV30; D unclear. The germline V and J ends were trimmed by 0 bases and 5 bases, with 7 bases remaining between them. This CDR3 region has 13 residues. Germline CDR1 reads GTSNPN; CDR2 reads SVGIG (reference sequence). The CDR3 protein is CAWSVTQNEKLFF. The CDR3 region has the DNA TGTGCCTGGAGTGTGACCCAGAATGAAAAACTGTTTTTT.

The chain couples TRBV9 to TRBJ2-1; 13 bases agree with TRBD2. This CDR3 is built from 15 residues. The ends lost 3 bases at V and 7 bases at J; junction bases unmatched: 4. CDR1 is SGDLS, CDR2 YYNGEE, per germline. CDR3 bases: TGTGCCAGCAGCGCGGGACTAGCGGGATTAAATGAGCAGTTCTTC. This encodes CASSAGLAGLNEQFF.

This sequence joins TRBV28 and TRBJ2-5; D is ambiguous. The V gene's germline CDR1 is MDHEN and CDR2 SYDVKM. This CDR3 has 11 residues. The V end was cut by 1 base, the J end by 7 bases, with 4 bases between. The CDR3 protein is CASSLLGTQYF. For the CDR3, the DNA is TGTGCCAGCAGTTTATTGGGGACCCAGTACTTC.